This entry lists 31 T cell receptor beta chains sequenced from one sample in a study of neoadjuvant anti-PD-1 for oral cavity cancer (dated by TCRdb to the early 2020s). Libraries were prepared through the immunoSEQ multiplex PCR assay. Drawn from immuneACCESS, this table holds only the in-frame rearrangements with V and J called that TCRdb kept. Clones are partly lost; checked studies trace under half to an unresolved V gene and leave the rest unexplained. The sample table holds about 16,000 clones, of which roughly 78% were seen once. The leading ten clones occupy under 3% of the sample. This specimen's time point label, per the study, means: before neoadjuvant nivolumab. Sequencing was performed on PBMCs, taken before nivolumab (anti-PD-1) treatment. Every receptor here comes from a person aged 35-80 years with oral cavity squamous cell carcinoma.

The CDR3 nucleotides are TGTGCCAGCAGTCAAGCCTTTGTAAGTTTGGGGCACACTGAAGCTTTCTTT. Translating gives CASSQAFVSLGHTEAFF. The rearrangement uses TRBV7-6 and TRBJ1-1, with D maybe TRBD1 (5 bases). In germline, CDR1 is SGHVS, CDR2 FNYEAQ. V dropped 6 bases and J dropped 3 bases, with 23 bases sitting between them. The CDR3 contains 17 residues.

This clone was observed a handful of times. The gene calls are TRBV28 and TRBJ2-4, with a tentative D call TRBD1 (5 bases). The CDR3 runs 15 residues. CDR1 MDHEN and CDR2 SYDVKM come from the germline V gene. Trimming cost V 5 bases and J 6 bases, with 17 bases left between them. As DNA, the CDR3 is TGTGCCAGCAGTCCCAGCACAGTAGGGGTAAACATTCAGTACTTC. It codes for CASSPSTVGVNIQYF.

This clone was counted between two and nine times. The rearrangement uses TRBV28 and TRBJ1-1; D unresolved. The V end was cut by 5 bases, the J end by 3 bases, with 7 bases between. Germline assignment: CDR1 MDHEN and CDR2 SYDVKM. The CDR3 consists of 12 residues. CDR3 region: CASSRAHTEAFF. The CDR3, as DNA: TGTGCCAGCAGTCGGGCCCACACTGAAGCTTTCTTT.

In this sample, this clone turned up once. This chain connects TRBV5-1 to TRBJ2-3, with D unresolved. V was clipped by 5 bases and J by 1 base, with 5 bases between them. This CDR3 region has 12 residues. The V gene's germline CDR1 is SGHRS and CDR2 YFSETQ. The CDR3 bases are TGCGCCAGCAGTACCGGCACAGATACGCAGTATTTT. Translated: CASSTGTDTQYF.

This clone came up a few times. The chain employs TRBV5-5 and TRBJ1-6; D gene uncertain. CDR1 is SGHKS and CDR2 is YYEKEE in the germline V gene (reference sequence). This CDR3 has 14 residues. V dropped 5 bases and J dropped 5 bases, with 11 bases sitting between them. CDR3 loop: CASRTDGDNSPLHF. CDR3 sequence (DNA): TGTGCCAGCAGAACGGACGGGGATAATTCACCCCTCCACTTT.

The chain combines TRBV30 with TRBJ1-2; D unresolved. Germline V lookup: CDR1 GTSNPN, CDR2 SVGIG (reference sequence). Trimming left V 3 bases short and J 9 bases short, with 20 bases between. The length of the CDR3 is 14 residues. CDR3 sequence (DNA): TGTGCCTGGAGCCGACCGCCTCGGCTAATGAGCTACACCTTC. This gives the protein CAWSRPPRLMSYTF. The variable domain in full, completed from reference TRBV30 and TRBJ1-2, reads SQTIHQWPATLVQPVGSPLSLECTVEGTSNPNLYWYRQAAGRGLQLLFYSVGIGQISSEVPQNLSASRPQDRQFILSSKKLLLSDSGFYLCAWSRPPRLMSYTFGSGTRLTVV.

The chain joins TRBV7-8 to TRBJ2-3; a weak D match, TRBD2 (5 bases). Trimming shortened V by 4 bases and J by 6 bases, and 17 bases separated the two germline ends. Germline CDR1 and CDR2: SGHVS and FQNEAQ. There are 15 residues in the CDR3. The CDR3 loop reads CASSSSGRGMDTQYF. The CDR3 DNA follows: TGTGCCAGCAGCTCAAGTGGACGGGGAATGGATACGCAGTATTTT.

The chain combines TRBV28 with TRBJ1-1; D is uncertain. This CDR3 spans 15 amino acids. Trimming cost V 7 bases and J 1 base, with 16 bases left between them. The germline V gene encodes CDR1 MDHEN and CDR2 SYDVKM. In DNA form, the CDR3 reads TGTGCCAGCACCTCCCCCGAGACGGGGAACACTGAAGCTTTCTTT. Encoded protein: CASTSPETGNTEAFF. Drawing the rest from reference TRBV28 and TRBJ1-1, the complete variable domain is DVKVTQSSRYLVKRTGEKVFLECVQDMDHENMFWYRQDPGLGLRLIYFSYDVKMKEKGDIPEGYSVSREKKERFSLILESASTNQTSMYLCASTSPETGNTEAFFGQGTRLTVV.

The V and J genes are TRBV19 and TRBJ2-1; the D is unclear. CDR3 size: 12 residues. Germline CDR1 is LNHDA and CDR2 is SQIVND (reference sequence). Trimming stripped 4 bases from V and 5 bases from J, with 6 bases between. CDR3 in amino acids: CASSTQNNEQFF. The CDR3 nucleotides read TGTGCCAGTAGTACACAGAACAATGAGCAGTTCTTC.

The chain couples TRBV30 to TRBJ2-7, with a weak D call TRBD1 (6 bases). V lost 2 bases, J lost 2 bases, and 19 bases lay in between. Germline CDR1 and CDR2: GTSNPN and SVGIG (reference sequence). The CDR3 covers 16 residues. The DNA of the CDR3 is TGTGCCTGGAGTCACTTCGGACAGCCGACCCCCTACGAGCAGTACTTC. As protein: CAWSHFGQPTPYEQYF.

This clone showed up just once. The chain carries TRBV7-9 and TRBJ2-1, with D uncertain. Germline V lookup: CDR1 SEHNR, CDR2 FQNEAQ (reference sequence). This CDR3 contains 16 residues. V lost 6 bases and J lost 9, with 24 bases in between. CDR3 residues: CASSQQAGRRAAEQFF. The CDR3 nucleotides are TGTGCCAGCAGTCAGCAGGCCGGGCGTAGGGCGGCTGAGCAGTTCTTC.

V usage is TRBV7-9 and J usage is TRBJ2-6; TRBD2 is a possible D gene (5 bases). This CDR3 has 17 amino acids. Germline-derived CDR1 and CDR2 are SEHNR and FQNEAQ (reference sequence). Trimming stripped 5 bases from V and 3 bases from J, with 17 bases between. CDR3 loop: CASSPADWKVGANVLTF. The CDR3, as DNA: TGTGCCAGCAGCCCAGCGGATTGGAAGGTTGGGGCCAACGTCCTGACTTTC.

The chain is built from TRBV7-9 and TRBJ2-1; possibly TRBD1 for D (5 bases). CDR1 SEHNR and CDR2 FQNEAQ come from the germline V gene (reference sequence). This CDR3 is 15 amino acids long. V lost 2 bases to trimming and J lost 5 bases, with 13 bases between them. CDR3 amino acids: CASSLQGYRNNEQFF. The CDR3 DNA sequence: TGTGCCAGCAGCTTACAAGGGTACAGGAACAATGAGCAGTTCTTC.

CDR3 sequence (DNA): TGTGCCAGCAGCGCCGGACAGGGCTTTGGCTACACCTTC. Protein: CASSAGQGFGYTF. The chain has TRBV9 and TRBJ1-2; 8 bases align to TRBD1. The CDR3 has 13 residues. Trimming removed 3 bases from V and 7 bases from J; junction bases left unmatched: 5. Germline V lookup: CDR1 SGDLS, CDR2 YYNGEE.

The rearrangement joins TRBV28 to TRBJ1-5; 10 bases are shared with TRBD1. The trim removed 6 bases at V and 4 bases at J, leaving 6 bases unmatched. Germline V CDR1 and CDR2: MDHEN, SYDVKM. CDR3 length equals 15 residues. The CDR3 loop reads CASRDGTGANQPQHF. Written as DNA, the CDR3 is TGTGCCAGCAGGGACGGGACAGGGGCAAATCAGCCCCAGCATTTT.

Here the CDR3 DNA reads TGTGCCAGCAGCTTAGTGCACTTCTCTGGAAACACCATATATTTT. As protein: CASSLVHFSGNTIYF. This chain links TRBV11-2 with TRBJ1-3; no clear D. The V end lost 1 base, the J end lost 0 bases, and 7 bases lay between the germline ends. In germline, CDR1 is SGHAT, CDR2 FQNNGV. The CDR3 loop spans 15 amino acids.

The V gene is TRBV19, the J gene TRBJ2-1; D might be TRBD2 (6 bases). Germline V CDR1 and CDR2: LNHDA, SQIVND (reference sequence). CDR3 length: 17 amino acids. V shed 2 bases and J shed 7 bases, with 21 bases lying between them. The CDR3 DNA is TGTGCCAGTAGTATAATCTCCGGGAGTCGGGTGATGAATGAGCAGTTCTTC. Amino acid sequence: CASSIISGSRVMNEQFF.

The rearrangement uses TRBV30 and TRBJ2-3; TRBD2 aligns across 11 bases. CDR1 is GTSNPN and CDR2 is SVGIG in the germline V gene (reference sequence). The CDR3 consists of 17 residues. Unmatched junction bases numbered 10, after V lost 1 base and J lost 4 bases. The CDR3 protein is CAWSGVLAGGPADTQYF. The CDR3 DNA sequence: TGTGCCTGGAGTGGGGTCTTAGCGGGAGGGCCGGCAGATACGCAGTATTTT.

The chain has TRBV6-1 and TRBJ2-7; either TRBD1 or TRBD2 may fit D (5 bases each). This CDR3 contains 13 residues. Trimming took 1 base from V and 6 from J, leaving 10 bases between them. CDR1 and CDR2 from the germline V gene are MNHNS and SASEGT. CDR3 protein: CASSEGLRGEQYF. The CDR3 region has the DNA TGTGCCAGCAGTGAAGGATTGAGGGGCGAGCAGTACTTC.

CDR3 DNA: TGTGCCGGACAAGACGGACGATCCTACGAGCAGTACTTC. Residues: CAGQDGRSYEQYF. This sequence joins TRBV6-1 and TRBJ2-7; D perhaps matches TRBD1 (5 bases). The CDR3 has 13 amino acids. Trimming removed 11 bases from V and 1 base from J, with 15 bases in between. Per the germline V gene, CDR1 is MNHNS and CDR2 is SASEGT.

This chain uses TRBV14 with TRBJ1-2; the D is unclear. Germline V gene sequence: CDR1 SGHDN, CDR2 FVKESK. The V end lost 4 bases, the J end lost 0 bases, and 9 bases lay between the germline ends. There are 14 residues in the CDR3. This CDR3 is CASSRLGPNYGYTF. The CDR3 DNA is TGTGCCAGCAGCCGACTTGGCCCTAACTATGGCTACACCTTC.

This chain joins TRBV10-1 and TRBJ2-3; TRBD2 matches 9 bases. The CDR3 sequence is 15 residues long. The germline V gene has CDR1 WNHNN and CDR2 SYGVQD (reference sequence). With 0 bases clipped from V and 3 bases from J, the junction kept 1 base outside the gene matches. The CDR3 protein is CASSESLAGTDTQYF. CDR3 in DNA: TGCGCCAGCAGTGAGTCGCTAGCGGGAACAGATACGCAGTATTTT.

The chain links TRBV11-3 to TRBJ2-7; 7 bases map to TRBD2. Per germline, CDR1 SGHNT and CDR2 YENEEA. The CDR3 contains 12 residues. Losses at the gene ends were 4 bases for V and 3 bases for J; bases not matched to a gene: 0. CDR3 region: CASSWGGYEQYF. The CDR3 DNA is TGTGCCAGCAGCTGGGGGGGCTACGAGCAGTACTTC. The variable domain in full, completed from reference TRBV11-3 and TRBJ2-7, reads EAGVVQSPRYKIIEKKQPVAFWCNPISGHNTLYWYLQNLGQGPELLIRYENEEAVDDSQLPKDRFSAERLKGVDSTLKIQPAELGDSAVYLCASSWGGYEQYFGPGTRLTVT.

V usage is TRBV10-2 and J usage is TRBJ1-5; D remains ambiguous. There are 13 residues in the CDR3. V lost 6 bases and J 3 bases, leaving 9 bases between the germline ends. CDR1 is WSHSY and CDR2 is SAAADI in the germline V gene. In DNA, the CDR3 is TGCGCCAGCAGGGAGAGGGCCAATCAGCCCCAGCATTTT. Translating gives CASRERANQPQHF.

This clone was picked up a small number of times. The rearrangement links TRBV9 to TRBJ1-4; 8 bases line up with TRBD1. The CDR3 is 14 residues long. The V gene end was trimmed by 0 bases and the J gene end by 7 bases; junction bases not matched to a gene: 2. Germline-derived CDR1 and CDR2 are SGDLS and YYNGEE. The CDR3, as DNA: TGTGCCAGCAGCGTAGGTACAGGGGGTGAAAAACTGTTTTTT. Translation gives CASSVGTGGEKLFF. Full variable domain (missing parts from reference TRBV9 and TRBJ1-4): DSGVTQTPKHLITATGQRVTLRCSPRSGDLSVYWYQQSLDQGLQFLIQYYNGEERAKGNILERFSAQQFPDLHSELNLSSLELGDSALYFCASSVGTGGEKLFFGSGTQLSVL.

The chain combines TRBV5-5 with TRBJ1-4; no firm D call. Looked up from germline, CDR1 is SGHKS and CDR2 is YYEKEE (reference sequence). CDR3 length equals 15 residues. Trimming took 4 bases from V and 3 from J, leaving 13 bases between them. As DNA, the CDR3 is TGTGCCAGCAGCCCTATGTCAAGGGCTAATGAAAAACTGTTTTTT. Amino acids: CASSPMSRANEKLFF.

This chain joins TRBV19 and TRBJ1-4; D is unclear. The CDR3 is 13 amino acids. Trimming removed 4 bases at V and 7 bases at J, with 10 bases between. CDR1 is LNHDA, CDR2 SQIVND, per germline (reference sequence). CDR3 sequence (DNA): TGTGCCAGTAGTAACTGGGCGGTTGAAAAACTGTTTTTT. Translated, it gives CASSNWAVEKLFF.

CDR3 in DNA: TGTGCCAGCAGCTTCCTGGGACGCACTCAGCAGTTCTTC. Translation: CASSFLGRTQQFF. The V gene is TRBV7-3, the J gene TRBJ2-1; either TRBD1 or TRBD2 may supply D (5 bases each). V was clipped by 3 bases and J by 11 bases, with 14 bases between them. CDR3 length: 13 amino acids. The V gene's germline CDR1 is SGHTA and CDR2 FQGTGA.

V and J are TRBV28 and TRBJ1-5; possible D gene TRBD1, 6 bases. With 5 bases removed from V and 0 bases from J, the gap between germline ends came to 17 bases. The V gene's germline CDR1 is MDHEN and CDR2 SYDVKM. The CDR3 spans 17 residues. The CDR3 DNA follows: TGTGCCAGCAGTCCTTGGGACACCGCAAATAGCAATCAGCCCCAGCATTTT. Encoded protein: CASSPWDTANSNQPQHF.

The CDR3 here is CASSVGASGHNEQFF. DNA for the CDR3: TGTGCCAGCAGCGTAGGGGCTAGCGGGCACAATGAGCAGTTCTTC. The chain uses TRBV9 and TRBJ2-1; 8 nucleotides match TRBD2. The V gene's germline CDR1 is SGDLS and CDR2 YYNGEE. Trimming cost V 0 bases and J 5 bases; bases outside gene matches: 4. This CDR3 spans 15 amino acids.

The chain employs TRBV5-1 and TRBJ2-1; 8 bases map to TRBD2. From germline, CDR1 is SGHRS and CDR2 YFSETQ. The length of the CDR3 is 14 residues. V lost 2 bases to trimming and J lost 9 bases; unmatched junction nucleotides: 7. The CDR3 here is CASSFGSGTSEQFF. DNA of the CDR3: TGCGCCAGCAGCTTTGGTAGCGGGACATCTGAGCAGTTCTTC.